This T cell receptor (beta chain) was sequenced for a study of naive and memory T cell subsets. Study findings and constraints: No ground truth validated the naive and memory repertoire findings. Possibly reflecting memory cells re-expressing CD45RA, a few larger clonotypes occurred in naive repertoires, especially CD8. Over 85% of naive TCR sequences appeared only once after error correction, unlike memory subsets. Clonotypes here are unpaired alpha or beta chain sequences.

This clonotype was recorded at least ten times. Its antigen is unidentified. Both TRBC1 and TRBC2 were covered by a beta constant-region primer of two equimolar oligonucleotides. Nested alpha and beta constant-region primers with the SP2 primer drove four PCR rounds on ligated cDNA. TCRdb reprocessed the UMI-ligation and nested PCR reads via MiXCR and lists one record per CDR3 protein. Of fewer than 150,000 distinct CDR3 sequences in the sample, under 25% were seen once. This CDR3 has 15 amino acids. Germline CDR1 MDHEN, CDR2 SYDVKM. V was trimmed by 1 base and J by 0 bases, leaving 7 bases between them.

The sequence was obtained from a human donor in good health. This chain connects TRBV28 to TRBJ2-1; D ambiguous. Sequencing input: naive CD8+ T cells from blood. The CDR3 reads CASSLLGSSYNEQFF. CDR3 bases: TGTGCCAGCAGTTTATTAGGAAGCTCCTACAATGAGCAGTTCTTC.